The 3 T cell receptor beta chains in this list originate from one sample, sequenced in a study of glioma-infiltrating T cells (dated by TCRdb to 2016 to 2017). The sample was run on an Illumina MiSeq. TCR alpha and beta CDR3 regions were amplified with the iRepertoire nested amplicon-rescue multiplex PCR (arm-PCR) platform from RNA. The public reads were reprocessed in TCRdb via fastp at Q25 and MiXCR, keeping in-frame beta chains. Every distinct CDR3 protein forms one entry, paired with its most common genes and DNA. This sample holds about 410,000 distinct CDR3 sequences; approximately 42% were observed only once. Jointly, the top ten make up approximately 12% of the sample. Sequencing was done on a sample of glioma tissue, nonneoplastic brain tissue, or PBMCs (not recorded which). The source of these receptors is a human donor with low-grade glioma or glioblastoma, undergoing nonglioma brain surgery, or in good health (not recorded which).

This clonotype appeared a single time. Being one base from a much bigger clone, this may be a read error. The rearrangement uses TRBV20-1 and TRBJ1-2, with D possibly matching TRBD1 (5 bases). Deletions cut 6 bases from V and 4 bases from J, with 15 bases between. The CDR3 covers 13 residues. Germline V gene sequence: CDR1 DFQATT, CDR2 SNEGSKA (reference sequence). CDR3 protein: CSAKLGRSYGYTF. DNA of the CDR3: TGCAGTGCAAAACTGGGGCGGTCCTATGGCTACACCTTC.

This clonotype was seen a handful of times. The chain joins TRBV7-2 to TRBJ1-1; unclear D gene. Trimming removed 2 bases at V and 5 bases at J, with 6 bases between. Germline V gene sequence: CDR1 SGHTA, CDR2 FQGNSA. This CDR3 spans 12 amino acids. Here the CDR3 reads CASSLRATEAFF. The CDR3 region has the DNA TGTGCCAGCAGCTTACGGGCAACTGAAGCTTTCTTT. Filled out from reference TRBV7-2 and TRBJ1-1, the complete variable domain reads GAGVSQSPSNKVTEKGKDVELRCDPISGHTALYWYRQSLGQGLEFLIYFQGNSAPDKSGLPSDRFSAERTGGSVSTLTIQRTQQEDSAVYLCASSLRATEAFFGQGTRLTVV.

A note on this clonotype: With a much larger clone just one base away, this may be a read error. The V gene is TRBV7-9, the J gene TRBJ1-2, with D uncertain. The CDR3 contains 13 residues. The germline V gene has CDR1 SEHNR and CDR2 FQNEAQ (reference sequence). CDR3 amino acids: CASSQSGGYGCTF. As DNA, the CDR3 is TGTGCCAGCAGCCAATCGGGAGGCTATGGCTGCACCTTC. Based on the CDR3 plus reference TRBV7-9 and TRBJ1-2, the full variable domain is DTGVSQNPRHKITKRGQNVTFRCDPISEHNRLYWYRQTLGQGPEFLTYFQNEAQLEKSRLLSDRFSAERPKGSFSTLEIQRTEQGDSAMYLCASSQSGGYGCTFGSGTRLTVV.